These 6 T cell receptor beta chains originate from one sample sequenced in a study of control samples from healthy donors and cancer patients. Here immunoSEQ multiplex PCR was the method, and the copy in TCRdb shows in-frame clones only, minus some. The data contain tens of thousands of clones, approximately 84% of them singletons. Sample: PBMCs. These receptors came from a man between 65 and 85 years old with lung cancer.

In this sample, this clone turned up many times. The rearrangement joins TRBV6-2 or TRBV6-3 to TRBJ2-7, with D hard to call. In germline, CDR1 is MNHEY, CDR2 SVGEGT. The CDR3 extends over 11 amino acids. V gave up 5 bases and J gave up 2 bases, with 4 bases separating them. CDR3 sequence: CASSQTYEQYF. The DNA of the CDR3 is TGTGCCAGCAGTCAGACCTACGAGCAGTACTTC.

This clone was seen many times. In DNA, the CDR3 is TGTGCCAGCAGCGTCGATTTCACAGGCGCGACGGGTAACGAGCAGTACTTC. Translating gives CASSVDFTGATGNEQYF. The genes are TRBV5-6 and TRBJ2-7, with D perhaps matching TRBD1 (5 bases). The ends were cut back, 4 bases at V and 5 bases at J, with 25 bases in the middle. Germline-derived CDR1 and CDR2 are SGHDT and YYEEEE. The CDR3 extends over 17 amino acids.

The V call is TRBV4-1, the J call TRBJ2-3, with TRBD2 matching 10 bases. CDR3 length: 15 residues. The V gene's germline CDR1 is MGHRA and CDR2 YSYEKL. After removal of 5 bases from V and 3 bases from J, the junction contained 5 bases not matched to a gene. The CDR3, as DNA: TGCGCCAGCAGCTTAGGACTAGCGGCAACAGATACGCAGTATTTT. It is translated as CASSLGLAATDTQYF.

The V gene is TRBV9, the J gene TRBJ2-1; the D is unclear. Deletions cut 0 bases from V and 4 bases from J, with 11 bases between. This CDR3 is 15 amino acids long. Germline V gene data show CDR1 as SGDLS and CDR2 as YYNGEE. This chain's CDR3 is CASSVEPARYNEQFF. Here the CDR3 DNA reads TGTGCCAGCAGCGTAGAGCCAGCAAGGTACAATGAGCAGTTCTTC.

The chain recombines TRBV7-3 with TRBJ1-1; weak D call: TRBD1 (5 bases). V was cut by 5 bases and J by 0 bases, with 16 bases left in between. Germline V gene lookup returns CDR1 SGHTA and CDR2 FQGTGA. This CDR3 has 16 residues. The CDR3 reads CASSPEGRRMNTEAFF. The CDR3 region has the DNA TGTGCCAGCAGCCCGGAGGGGAGGAGAATGAACACTGAAGCTTTCTTT.

The chain couples TRBV7-6 to TRBJ2-1, with D perhaps TRBD2 (6 bases). The germline V gene encodes CDR1 SGHVS and CDR2 FNYEAQ. V was shortened by 1 base and J by 6 bases, with 10 bases between the two germline ends. The CDR3 extends over 14 amino acids. CDR3 coding DNA: TGTGCCAGCAGCTTAGTGATGGGAGGCAATGAGCAGTTCTTC. This codes for CASSLVMGGNEQFF.